This TCR beta chain was identified in a study of cytomegalovirus exposure and HLA in healthy donors. Study context: About 179 million T cells yielded 100 million or so unique TCR beta sequences in earlier analysis.

Concerning this clone: The target antigen is unknown.

Looked up from germline, CDR1 is SGHRS and CDR2 is YFSETQ. The CDR3 loop spans 16 amino acids. With 0 bases removed from V and 4 bases from J, the gap between germline ends came to 16 bases. The PCR was carried out with 60 Vbeta primers and 13 Jbeta primers. Method: immunoSEQ multiplex PCR; TCRdb's copy keeps in-frame clones and lacks some. The sample holds some 79,000 clones, about 78% seen once. Study-level points and caveats: Researchers had no immune exposure information except CMV serostatus available.

This chain joins TRBV5-1 and TRBJ1-2; a weak D match, TRBD1 (5 bases). The source of this sequence is a male donor in good health and CMV-seropositive. The sample was PBMCs. The CDR3 reads CASSLVGAAASYGYTF. In DNA form, the CDR3 reads TGCGCCAGCAGCTTGGTAGGGGCCGCGGCCTCCTATGGCTACACCTTC.